This entry lists 3 T cell receptor beta chains sequenced from one sample in a study of blood T cells in healthy people across ages (dated by TCRdb to about 2015). The library came from 5' RACE. Sequencing relied on an Illumina HiSeq 2500. A second PCR of about 6 to 11 cycles was run with a J-beta primer mix and a sample-barcoded 5' primer. TCRdb took the public reads, trimmed them with fastp at Q25, ran MiXCR for clone calling and kept in-frame beta chains. Each entry is one CDR3 protein sequence, shown with its most common DNA and genes. This sample gives hundreds of thousands of distinct CDR3 sequences in total; 44% of them show up just once. Of the sample, around 21% is held by the ten largest clones. Source material: blood. The receptors shown here come from a man aged 55 to 70 in good health.

The genes are TRBV6-2 or TRBV6-3 and TRBJ2-5, with TRBD1 matching over 7 bases. The J call is uncertain, as TRBJ2-7 better fits the DNA end. Germline V gene lookup returns CDR1 MNHEY and CDR2 SVGEGT. The CDR3 loop spans 14 amino acids. CDR3 DNA: TGTGCCAGCAGTGACAGCAGGGGGACCTACGAGCAGTACTTC. This encodes CASSDSRGTYEQYF.

The chain recombines TRBV20-1 with TRBJ1-5, with D possibly TRBD1 on 6 matching bases. This CDR3 is 14 amino acids long. Per the germline V gene, CDR1 is DFQATT and CDR2 is SNEGSKA (reference sequence). V lost 5 bases and J lost 3, with 14 bases in between. As DNA, the CDR3 is TGCAGTGCTCAGGCAGGGGCCTACAATCAGCCCCAGCATTTT. It encodes CSAQAGAYNQPQHF.

Only a few counts were recorded for this clonotype. The chain combines TRBV6-5 with TRBJ2-5; D is possibly TRBD1 (6 bases). The DNA end favors TRBJ2-7, so the J call may be wrong. This CDR3 comprises 13 residues. The germline gives CDR1 MNHEY, CDR2 SVGAGI. The CDR3 DNA is TGTGCCAGCAGTTTTACAGGGTTCAACGAGCAGTACTTC. Amino acid sequence: CASSFTGFNEQYF.